This TCR beta chain was found in a study of blood T cell repertoires in COVID-19. Study information: Samples representing acute and convalescent COVID-19 were sourced from the United States, Italy and Spain. The analysed material was cDNA or gDNA that came from T cells, B-cell-depleted T cells, or PBMCs.

Repertoires were generated with immunoSEQ multiplex PCR, while TCRdb's copy carries only in-frame clones and drops some. The sample lists some 90,000 clones, about 90% seen once, with around 2.9% in the top ten. During active infection, Seattle patients enrolled and were then monitored through disease. The V and J ends lost 4 bases and 4 bases, in that order; junction bases with no gene match: 9. In germline, CDR1 is ENHRY, CDR2 SYGVKD. This CDR3 contains 16 residues. The rearrangement uses TRBV10-3 and TRBJ1-2, with 10 bases fitting TRBD1. The sample taken for sequencing was peripheral blood. The TCR comes from a man between 45 and 60 years old with COVID-19, enrolled during active disease. The CDR3 nucleotides read TGTGCCATCAGTGCGGGACAGGGGATGTTTGGCTATGGCTACACCTTC. It specifies CAISAGQGMFGYGYTF.